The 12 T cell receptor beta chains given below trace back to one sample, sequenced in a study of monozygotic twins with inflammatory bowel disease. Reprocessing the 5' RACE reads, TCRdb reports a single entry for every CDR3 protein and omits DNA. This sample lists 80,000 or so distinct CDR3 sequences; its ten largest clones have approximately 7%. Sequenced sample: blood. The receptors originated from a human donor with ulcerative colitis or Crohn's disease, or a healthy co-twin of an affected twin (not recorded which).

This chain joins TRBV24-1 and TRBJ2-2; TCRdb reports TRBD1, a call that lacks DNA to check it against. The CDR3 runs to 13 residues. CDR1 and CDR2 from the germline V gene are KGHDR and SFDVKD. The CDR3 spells CATSDQGVRELFF.

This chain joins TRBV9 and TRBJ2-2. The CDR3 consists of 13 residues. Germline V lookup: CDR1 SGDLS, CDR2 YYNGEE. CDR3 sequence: CASSVGTSGGLFF.

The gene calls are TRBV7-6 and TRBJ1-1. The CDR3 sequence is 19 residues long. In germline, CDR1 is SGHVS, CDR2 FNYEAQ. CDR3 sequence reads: CASSLGPPQRGRGNTEAFF.

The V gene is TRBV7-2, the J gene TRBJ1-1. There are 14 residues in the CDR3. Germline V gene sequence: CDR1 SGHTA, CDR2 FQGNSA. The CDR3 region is CASSLLREGTEAFF.

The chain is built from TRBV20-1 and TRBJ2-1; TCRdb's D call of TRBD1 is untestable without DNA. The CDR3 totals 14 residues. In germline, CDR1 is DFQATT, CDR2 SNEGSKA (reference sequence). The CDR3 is CSARGRDLYNEQFF.

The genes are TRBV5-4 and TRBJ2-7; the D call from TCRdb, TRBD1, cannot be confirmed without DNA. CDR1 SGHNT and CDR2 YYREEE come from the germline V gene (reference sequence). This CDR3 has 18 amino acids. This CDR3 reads CASSLGPLGGSNSYEQYF.

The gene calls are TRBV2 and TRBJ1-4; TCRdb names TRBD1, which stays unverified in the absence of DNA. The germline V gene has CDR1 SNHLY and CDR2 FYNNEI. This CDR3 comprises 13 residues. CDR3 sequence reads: CASTGDGSGKLFF.

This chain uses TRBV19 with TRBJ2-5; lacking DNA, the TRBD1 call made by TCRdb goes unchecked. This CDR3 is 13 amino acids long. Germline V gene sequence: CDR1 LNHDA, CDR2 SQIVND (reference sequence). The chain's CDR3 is CASSRQPGETQYF.

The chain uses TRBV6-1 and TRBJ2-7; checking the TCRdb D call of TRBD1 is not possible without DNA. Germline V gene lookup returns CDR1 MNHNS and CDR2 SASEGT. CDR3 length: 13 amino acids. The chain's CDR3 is CASHPGQSSEQYF.

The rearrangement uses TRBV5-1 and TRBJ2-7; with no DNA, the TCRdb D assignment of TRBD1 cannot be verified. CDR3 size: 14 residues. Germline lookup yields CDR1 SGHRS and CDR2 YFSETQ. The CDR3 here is CASSSGQGPYEQYF.

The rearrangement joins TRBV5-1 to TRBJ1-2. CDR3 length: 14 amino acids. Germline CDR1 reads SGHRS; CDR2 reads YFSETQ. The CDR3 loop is CASSMTATNYGYTF. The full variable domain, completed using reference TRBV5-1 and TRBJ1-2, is KAGVTQTPRYLIKTRGQQVTLSCSPISGHRSVSWYQQTPGQGLQFLFEYFSETQRNKGNFPGRFSGRQFSNSRSEMNVSTLELGDSALYLCASSMTATNYGYTFGSGTRLTVV.

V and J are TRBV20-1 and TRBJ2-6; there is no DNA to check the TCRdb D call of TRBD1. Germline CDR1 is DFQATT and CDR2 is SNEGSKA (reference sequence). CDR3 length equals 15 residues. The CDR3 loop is CSAWDRGSGANVLTF.